A single sample gave rise to the 6 T cell receptor beta chains below, sequenced in a study of cytomegalovirus exposure and HLA in healthy donors. The PCR was carried out with 60 Vbeta primers and 13 Jbeta primers. Sequenced by immunoSEQ multiplex PCR; TCRdb stores in-frame clones only, minus some. The sample lists 120,000 to 150,000 clones, 75% to 80% seen once, with about 5.3% in the top ten. Sequencing was carried out using PBMCs. These receptors all come from a woman aged 50 to 60 in good health and CMV-seronegative.

This chain joins TRBV2 and TRBJ2-5; D ambiguous. This CDR3 spans 14 amino acids. Trimming stripped 7 bases from V and 5 bases from J, with 17 bases between. The V gene's germline CDR1 is SNHLY and CDR2 FYNNEI. The CDR3: CASTLSGALETQYF. CDR3 sequence (DNA): TGTGCCAGCACCCTGTCAGGTGCCTTGGAGACCCAGTACTTC.

The genes are TRBV7-9 and TRBJ1-2; 10 bases align to TRBD1. This CDR3 contains 14 residues. Germline values: CDR1 SEHNR, CDR2 FQNEAQ (reference sequence). The V gene end was trimmed by 1 base and the J gene end by 8 bases; junction bases not matched to a gene: 4. The CDR3 DNA follows: TGTGCCAGCAGCTTAGAAGGACAGGGGGAAGGCTACACCTTC. The encoded protein is CASSLEGQGEGYTF.

Of note for this clone: Compared with germline, one end of the junction differs, possibly owing to a read error. This chain connects TRBV7-7 to TRBJ1-1, with D perhaps TRBD1 (6 bases). This CDR3 comprises 13 residues. Germline V lookup: CDR1 SSHAT, CDR2 FNYEAQ (reference sequence). The CDR3 sequence is CASSLSGDTEAFF. CDR3 coding DNA: TGTGCTAGCAGCCTCTCAGGGGACACTGAAGCTTTCTTT.

The count of this clone is one. This chain links TRBV7-8 with TRBJ1-2, with TRBD1 matching over 7 bases. CDR1 SGHVS and CDR2 FQNEAQ come from the germline V gene. Losses at the gene ends were 4 bases for V and 6 bases for J; bases not matched to a gene: 11. This CDR3 has 15 amino acids. The DNA for the CDR3 is TGTGCCAGCAGCTCCCAAGACGGGACAGTTGATGGCTACACCTTC. Amino acid sequence: CASSSQDGTVDGYTF. The variable domain in full, completed from reference TRBV7-8 and TRBJ1-2, reads GAGVSQSPRYKVAKRGQDVALRCDPISGHVSLFWYQQALGQGPEFLTYFQNEAQLDKSGLPSDRFFAERPEGSVSTLKIQRTQQEDSAVYLCASSSQDGTVDGYTFGSGTRLTVV.

This chain connects TRBV5-1 to TRBJ2-7; perhaps TRBD2 as D (6 bases). The V gene lost 0 bases and the J gene lost 7 bases, with 17 bases spanning the gap. This CDR3 spans 15 amino acids. Germline assignment: CDR1 SGHRS and CDR2 YFSETQ. The CDR3 loop reads CASSLVGGATTEQYF. CDR3 coding DNA: TGCGCCAGCAGCTTGGTCGGGGGAGCGACTACGGAGCAGTACTTC.

The rearrangement joins TRBV27 to TRBJ1-1; TRBD1 might be the D (5 bases). Germline CDR1 and CDR2: MNHEY and SMNVEV (reference sequence). This CDR3 has 14 amino acids. The V end lost 3 bases, the J end lost 2 bases, and 10 bases lay between the germline ends. This chain's CDR3 is CASSLMGPNTEAFF. CDR3 nucleotides: TGTGCCAGCAGTTTGATGGGGCCTAACACTGAAGCTTTCTTT.